This T cell receptor (beta chain) is from a study of T-cell memory formation after mild COVID-19. Study details: There were largely donor-specific TCR clusters.

V dropped 0 bases and J dropped 9; count of bases not matched to a gene: 14. The CDR3 has 18 amino acids. Germline-derived CDR1 and CDR2 are MGHRA and YSYEKL. Employing constant-segment primers, 5'RACE generated TCR alpha and TCR beta cDNA libraries bearing sample barcodes and UMIs. TCRdb redid the calling of the 5' RACE reads with MiXCR, one entry per CDR3 protein. The profile shows around 260,000 distinct CDR3 sequences, around 15% of them singletons. This clonotype was seen a handful of times. The antigen is undetermined. Regarding the study as a whole: The main location of contracting CD4+ clones was CM and EM, and that of contracting CD8+ clones was EMRA. A second wave of clones peaked on day 37, and their SARS-CoV-2 specificity went unconfirmed.

The sample was PBMCs or a T cell subset sorted from them (not recorded which). The V gene is TRBV4-1, the J gene TRBJ1-6; TRBD1 aligns across 7 bases. This receptor was taken from a man between 18 and 35 years old who had mild COVID-19 (a few samples of this study predate the infection). Cell type and time point are not known. CDR3 residues: CASSQDWGYDRVISPLHF. The CDR3 DNA follows: TGCGCCAGCAGCCAAGATTGGGGGTATGACAGGGTTATTTCACCCCTCCACTTT.